Below are 9 T cell receptor beta chains sequenced from a single sample in a study of identical twins. TCRdb redid the calling of the 5' RACE reads with MiXCR, one entry per CDR3 protein. Of 1.5 million or so distinct CDR3 sequences in the sample, roughly 35% were seen once. Sequences were obtained from cord blood. The source is a newborn girl in good health.

The V and J genes are TRBV7-9 and TRBJ2-3; D ambiguous. Trimming took 1 base from V and 2 from J, leaving 10 bases between them. CDR1 is SEHNR and CDR2 is FQNEAQ in the germline V gene (reference sequence). This CDR3 spans 15 amino acids. CDR3: CASSLGIFYTDTQYF. CDR3 DNA: TGTGCCAGCAGCTTAGGCATTTTTTACACAGATACGCAGTATTTT. Together with reference TRBV7-9 and TRBJ2-3, the CDR3 gives the full variable domain: DTGVSQNPRHKITKRGQNVTFRCDPISEHNRLYWYRQTLGQGPEFLTYFQNEAQLEKSRLLSDRFSAERPKGSFSTLEIQRTEQGDSAMYLCASSLGIFYTDTQYFGPGTRLTVL.

The rearrangement links TRBV10-2 to TRBJ2-5, with D perhaps matching TRBD2 (6 bases). The V gene's germline CDR1 is WSHSY and CDR2 SAAADI. The CDR3 spans 11 residues. CDR3 protein: CSSRETETQYF. CDR3 coding DNA: TGCAGCAGCCGGGAGACAGAGACCCAGTACTTC.

J is TRBJ1-2 and V is TRBV10-3; the D gene is possibly TRBD1 (5 bases). CDR3 length: 16 amino acids. In germline, CDR1 is ENHRY, CDR2 SYGVKD. Trimming removed 2 bases from V and 0 bases from J, with 13 bases in between. This CDR3 reads CAISEGGDRANYGYTF. The CDR3 region has the DNA TGTGCCATCAGTGAGGGAGGCGACAGAGCTAACTATGGCTACACCTTC.

This clonotype was counted a few times. The V and J genes are TRBV6-1 and TRBJ1-5; D gene uncertain. V lost 5 bases to trimming and J lost 2 bases, with 19 bases between them. The CDR3 has 17 amino acids. Germline CDR1 reads MNHNS; CDR2 reads SASEGT. The CDR3 sequence: CASSTPVSPRGNQPQHF. DNA of the CDR3: TGTGCCAGCAGTACCCCGGTCAGTCCACGGGGCAATCAGCCCCAGCATTTT.

This clonotype showed up many times. V is TRBV7-2 and J is TRBJ2-7; 8 bases agree with TRBD2. Germline V gives CDR1 SGHTA, CDR2 FQGNSA. This CDR3 comprises 13 residues. Trimming at V came to 4 bases and at J to 6 bases, leaving 5 bases not matched to a gene. The CDR3 here is CASSSLAGGEQYF. As DNA, the CDR3 is TGTGCCAGCAGCTCTCTAGCGGGTGGCGAGCAGTACTTC.

The rearrangement uses TRBV27 and TRBJ2-1; TRBD2 aligns across 12 bases. This CDR3 has 15 amino acids. Looked up from germline, CDR1 is MNHEY and CDR2 is SMNVEV (reference sequence). Trimming at V came to 2 bases and at J to 9 bases, leaving 5 bases not matched to a gene. This CDR3 is CASSLRTSGEGEQFF. The DNA for the CDR3 is TGTGCCAGCAGTTTAAGGACTAGCGGGGAAGGTGAGCAGTTCTTC.

A note on this clonotype: One end of the junction is discordant with germline, which a read error may explain. This chain links TRBV28 with TRBJ1-1; D is ambiguous. Germline V CDR1 and CDR2: MDHEN, SYDVKM. The CDR3 consists of 12 residues. The CDR3 loop is CAGSPLNTEAFF. CDR3 sequence (DNA): TGTGCCGGCAGTCCCTTGAACACTGAAGCTTTCTTT.

The chain links TRBV29-1 to TRBJ1-1; 7 positions match TRBD1. Germline assignment: CDR1 SQVTM and CDR2 ANQGSEA. CDR3 length: 13 amino acids. With 7 bases clipped from V and 2 bases from J, the junction kept 7 bases outside the gene matches. CDR3 in amino acids: CSGAGTANTEAFF. In DNA, the CDR3 is TGCAGCGGTGCCGGGACAGCCAACACTGAAGCTTTCTTT. The complete variable domain, with remaining parts taken from reference TRBV29-1 and TRBJ1-1, reads SAVISQKPSRDICQRGTSLTIQCQVDSQVTMMFWYRQQPGQSLTLIATANQGSEATYESGFVIDKFPISRPNLTFSTLTVSNMSPEDSSIYLCSGAGTANTEAFFGQGTRLTVV.

The table lists this clonotype with many counts. This sequence joins TRBV12-3 or TRBV12-4 and TRBJ2-7; D is perhaps TRBD2 (6 bases). The CDR3 has 12 amino acids. Trimming shortened V by 6 bases and J by 7 bases, and 13 bases separated the two germline ends. The CDR3 reads CASSPGLGEQYF. The CDR3 DNA reads as TGTGCCAGCAGCCCGGGACTCGGGGAGCAGTACTTC.